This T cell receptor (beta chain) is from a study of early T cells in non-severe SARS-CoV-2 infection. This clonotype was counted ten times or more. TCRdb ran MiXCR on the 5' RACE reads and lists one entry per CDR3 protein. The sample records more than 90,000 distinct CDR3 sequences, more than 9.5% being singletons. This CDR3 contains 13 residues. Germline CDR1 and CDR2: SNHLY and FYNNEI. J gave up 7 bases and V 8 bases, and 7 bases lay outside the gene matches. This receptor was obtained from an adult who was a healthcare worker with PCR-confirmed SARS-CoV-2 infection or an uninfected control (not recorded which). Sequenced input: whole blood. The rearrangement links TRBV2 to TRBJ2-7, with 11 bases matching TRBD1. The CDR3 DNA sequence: TGTGCCAGCCTAGGACAGGGGGCGCCTGAGCAGTACTTC. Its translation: CASLGQGAPEQYF. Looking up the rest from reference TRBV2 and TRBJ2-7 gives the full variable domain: EPEVTQTPSHQVTQMGQEVILRCVPISNHLYFYWYRQILGQKVEFLVSFYNNEISEKSEIFDDQFSVERPDGSNFTLKIRSTKLEDSAMYFCASLGQGAPEQYFGPGTRLTVT.